Here is one T cell receptor beta chain with its context. This entry is derived from a study of blood T cell repertoires in COVID-19. Study information: T cells, B-cell-depleted T cells, or PBMCs supplied cDNA or gDNA.

Germline assignment: CDR1 LNHDA and CDR2 SQIVND (reference sequence). The V end lost 1 base, the J end lost 7 bases, and 14 bases lay between the germline ends. This CDR3 region has 15 residues. Authors' methods: Nucleated cell number was recorded as an estimate derived from reference gene primer amplification. Assay: immunoSEQ multiplex PCR; the TCRdb copy retains only in-frame clones and omits some. From that table come the V and J calls and clone size; the DNA was used to work out D and trimming. The data hold 60,000 to 65,000 clones, with around 74% observed a single time. The chain recombines TRBV19 with TRBJ2-1, with D perhaps matching TRBD1 (5 bases). The origin of this receptor is a woman at least 80 years old with acute or convalescent COVID-19. Sequenced: peripheral blood. The CDR3 reads CASSIGTSDGNEQFF. The CDR3 nucleotides are TGTGCCAGTAGTATAGGGACATCTGACGGAAATGAGCAGTTCTTC.